The rows below give T cell receptor beta chains drawn from one sample of a study of T cell repertoires in cytomegalovirus infection. TCRdb reprocessed the reads via MiXCR and lists one record per CDR3 protein. Among 450,000 to 650,000 distinct CDR3 sequences listed, approximately 40% were seen once. Which antigens these TCRs recognize remains unknown. This specimen was cultured PBMCs, taken from culture after CMV antigen stimulation. The receptors stem from a human donor in good health (CMV status not recorded). Some clones in this sample may be carry-over from other donors' samples. Each CDR3 is given with its conserved first and last residue. D genes are given only for firm matches. Not every row has a clone size; where given, it reads once, few, many or a size class.

v_gene	abundance	d_gene	j_gene	CDR3aa	CDR3nt
TRBV5-4	-	-	TRBJ2-7	CASSFGVLGEQYF	TGTGCCAGCAGCTTCGGGGTCCTGGGGGAGCAGTACTTC
TRBV7-6	-	-	TRBJ1-1	CASSLDIWNTEAFF	TGTGCCAGCAGCCTAGACATATGGAACACTGAAGCTTTCTTT
TRBV2	-	TRBD1	TRBJ1-5	CASSVKGAYQPQHF	TGTGCCAGCAGTGTTAAGGGGGCCTACCAGCCCCAGCATTTT
TRBV12-3/TRBV12-4	few	TRBD1	TRBJ2-7	CASRPGTGTFYEQYF	TGTGCCAGCAGACCCGGGACAGGGACTTTCTACGAGCAGTACTTC
TRBV28	-	-	TRBJ1-3	CASSLIGGAGNTIYF	TGTGCCAGCAGTTTGATCGGGGGCGCGGGAAACACCATATATTTT
TRBV6-6	-	-	TRBJ1-2	CASKRGGDYGYTF	TGTGCCAGCAAGAGGGGGGGCGACTATGGCTACACCTTC
TRBV6-8	-	-	TRBJ1-2	CASSFGQPGDYGYTF	TGTGCCAGCAGCTTCGGACAGCCAGGGGACTATGGCTACACCTTC
TRBV7-2	many	-	TRBJ2-3	CASSSRPGLLRDTQYF	TGTGCCAGCAGCTCGAGACCAGGCCTTTTACGAGATACGCAGTATTTT
TRBV11-2	-	TRBD2	TRBJ2-7	CASSPTSGIEQYF	TGTGCCAGCAGCCCCACTAGCGGGATCGAGCAGTACTTC
TRBV19	-	-	TRBJ2-3	CASSIPLGSTDTQYF	TGTGCCAGTAGTATACCCCTGGGATCCACAGATACGCAGTATTTT
TRBV11-2	-	-	TRBJ1-1	CASTVRGLRDTEAFF	TGTGCCAGCACCGTGCGGGGGCTGCGGGACACTGAAGCTTTCTTT
TRBV12-3/TRBV12-4	-	TRBD2	TRBJ2-1	CASSSMRGGPNEQFF	TGTGCCAGCAGTTCAATGCGGGGGGGCCCTAATGAGCAGTTCTTC
TRBV7-9	few	TRBD1	TRBJ1-6	CASSPPTGYSPLHF	TGTGCCAGCAGCCCCCCGACAGGGTATTCACCCCTCCACTTT
TRBV7-2	-	-	TRBJ1-1	CASTFRGHGSAFF	TGTGCCAGCACTTTCCGGGGCCATGGTTCAGCTTTCTTT
TRBV6-6	few	-	TRBJ2-1	CASRDGQNNEQFF	TGTGCCAGCAGGGATGGACAGAACAATGAGCAGTTCTTC
TRBV11-2	-	TRBD2	TRBJ2-5	CASSQGLAGIKETQYF	TGTGCCAGCAGCCAGGGGCTAGCGGGCATTAAAGAGACCCAGTACTTC
TRBV4-2	-	TRBD2	TRBJ2-3	CASSPVLAGGTDTQYF	TGTGCCAGCAGCCCAGTCCTAGCGGGGGGCACAGATACGCAGTATTTT
TRBV11-2	-	-	TRBJ2-1	CASSLGPRTNEQFF	TGTGCCAGCAGCTTAGGGCCTCGGACTAATGAGCAGTTCTTC
TRBV20-1	-	TRBD1	TRBJ1-1	CSATDRGSRPEAFF	TGCAGTGCAACCGACAGGGGGTCTCGGCCTGAAGCTTTCTTT
TRBV2	-	TRBD2	TRBJ2-2	CASSALAGGPPGELFF	TGTGCCAGCAGTGCATTAGCGGGGGGGCCTCCCGGGGAGCTGTTTTTT
TRBV30	many	TRBD1	TRBJ2-7	CAWAPGQGAYEQYF	TGTGCCTGGGCTCCGGGACAGGGGGCCTACGAGCAGTACTTC
TRBV7-2	many	-	TRBJ2-1	CASNPGALYNEQFF	TGTGCCTCCAATCCTGGGGCCCTCTACAATGAGCAGTTCTTC
TRBV10-3	-	-	TRBJ1-2	CAISESRLASGGYTF	TGTGCCATCAGTGAGTCGAGGCTGGCCTCGGGAGGCTACACCTTC
TRBV7-7	-	-	TRBJ1-6	CASSLGVGSPLQF	TGTGCCAGCAGCCTTGGAGTGGGTTCACCCCTCCAATTT
TRBV7-6	few	-	TRBJ1-6	CASSITADIHNSPLHF	TGTGCCAGCAGCATCACGGCGGACATCCATAATTCACCCCTCCACTTT
TRBV7-2	few	-	TRBJ2-4	CASSFIFGGPKNIQYF	TGTGCCAGCAGCTTTATCTTCGGGGGCCCCAAAAACATTCAGTACTTC
TRBV4-1	-	-	TRBJ2-7	CASSQEGAFTYEQYF	TGCGCCAGCAGCCAAGAAGGGGCCTTTACCTACGAGCAGTACTTC
TRBV7-2	-	-	TRBJ2-1	CATRGTNYNEQFF	TGTGCCACCCGGGGCACTAACTATAATGAGCAGTTCTTC
TRBV7-2	-	TRBD2	TRBJ2-3	CASSFLLAGAPSTDTQYF	TGTGCCAGCAGCTTTCTGCTAGCGGGGGCCCCTAGCACAGATACGCAGTATTTT
TRBV19	-	-	TRBJ2-3	CASSPNLVTDTQYF	TGTGCCAGTAGTCCCAACCTAGTCACAGATACGCAGTATTTT
TRBV6-6	-	TRBD1	TRBJ1-5	CASSYQQGARGQPQHF	TGTGCCAGCAGTTACCAACAGGGGGCGCGCGGTCAGCCCCAGCATTTT
TRBV7-9	-	-	TRBJ1-2	CASSLQLQPGSIGYTF	TGTGCCAGCAGCTTACAGCTACAGCCGGGGTCGATTGGCTACACCTTC
TRBV6-5	few	-	TRBJ2-7	CASTRAGTVGIEQYF	TGTGCCAGCACTAGAGCGGGGACAGTGGGAATCGAGCAGTACTTC
TRBV7-8	few	-	TRBJ2-5	CASSYSLVRKETQYF	TGTGCCAGCAGCTATAGCTTGGTCCGGAAAGAGACCCAGTACTTC
TRBV7-9	-	-	TRBJ2-1	CASSLVGGEAEQFF	TGTGCCAGCAGCTTAGTTGGGGGAGAGGCTGAGCAGTTCTTC
TRBV7-9	few	-	TRBJ1-6	CASSSPRGANSPLHF	TGTGCCAGCAGCTCCCCCAGGGGTGCAAATTCACCCCTCCACTTT
TRBV7-2	few	TRBD2	TRBJ2-4	CASSSPSGTSGMGIQYF	TGTGCCAGCAGCTCCCCTTCCGGGACTAGCGGGATGGGCATTCAGTACTTC
TRBV6-1	-	-	TRBJ1-1	CASSKRTDWMNTEAFF	TGTGCCAGCAGTAAAAGGACAGACTGGATGAACACTGAAGCTTTCTTT
TRBV7-2	-	-	TRBJ2-1	CASSGRGSIISNEQFF	TGTGCCAGCAGCGGCCGGGGGTCGATCATCTCGAATGAGCAGTTCTTC
TRBV12-3/TRBV12-4	-	-	TRBJ2-5	CASSPPTTILGAQYF	TGTGCCAGCAGTCCACCCACTACGATTCTAGGGGCCCAGTACTTC
TRBV11-2	-	-	TRBJ1-5	CASSPDSSLSNQPQHF	TGTGCCAGCAGCCCTGACAGTTCCCTTAGTAATCAGCCCCAGCATTTT
TRBV7-8	-	TRBD2	TRBJ2-7	CASSSPPSGTDEQYF	TGTGCCAGCAGCTCCCCCCCTAGCGGGACCGACGAGCAGTACTTC